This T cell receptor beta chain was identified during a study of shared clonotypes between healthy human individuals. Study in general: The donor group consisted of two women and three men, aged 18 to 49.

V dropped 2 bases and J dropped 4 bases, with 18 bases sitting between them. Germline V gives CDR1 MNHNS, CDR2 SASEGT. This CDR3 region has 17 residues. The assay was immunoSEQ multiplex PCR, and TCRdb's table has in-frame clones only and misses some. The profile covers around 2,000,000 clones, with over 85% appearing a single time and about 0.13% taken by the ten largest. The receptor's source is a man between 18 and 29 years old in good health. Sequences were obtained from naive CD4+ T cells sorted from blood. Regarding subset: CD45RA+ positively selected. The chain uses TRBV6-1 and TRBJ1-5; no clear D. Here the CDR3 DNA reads TGTGCCAGCAGTGAAATCTCCTCGCCGACACTGAATCAGCCCCAGCATTTT. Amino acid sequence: CASSEISSPTLNQPQHF.